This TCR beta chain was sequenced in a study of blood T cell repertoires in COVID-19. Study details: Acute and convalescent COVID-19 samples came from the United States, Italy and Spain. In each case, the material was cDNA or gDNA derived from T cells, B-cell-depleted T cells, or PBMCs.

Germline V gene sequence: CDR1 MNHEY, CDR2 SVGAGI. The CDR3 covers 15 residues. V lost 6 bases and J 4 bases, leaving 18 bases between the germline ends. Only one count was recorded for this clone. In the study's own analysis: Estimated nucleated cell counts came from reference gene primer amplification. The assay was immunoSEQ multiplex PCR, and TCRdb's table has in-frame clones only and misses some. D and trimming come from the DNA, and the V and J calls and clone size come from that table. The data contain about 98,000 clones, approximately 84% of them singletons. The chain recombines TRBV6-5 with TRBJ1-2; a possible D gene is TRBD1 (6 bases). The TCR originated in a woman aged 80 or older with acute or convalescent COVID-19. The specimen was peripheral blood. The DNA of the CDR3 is TGTGCCAGCAGGGTCGGGACAAAATCTCCCTATGGCTACACCTTC. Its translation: CASRVGTKSPYGYTF.